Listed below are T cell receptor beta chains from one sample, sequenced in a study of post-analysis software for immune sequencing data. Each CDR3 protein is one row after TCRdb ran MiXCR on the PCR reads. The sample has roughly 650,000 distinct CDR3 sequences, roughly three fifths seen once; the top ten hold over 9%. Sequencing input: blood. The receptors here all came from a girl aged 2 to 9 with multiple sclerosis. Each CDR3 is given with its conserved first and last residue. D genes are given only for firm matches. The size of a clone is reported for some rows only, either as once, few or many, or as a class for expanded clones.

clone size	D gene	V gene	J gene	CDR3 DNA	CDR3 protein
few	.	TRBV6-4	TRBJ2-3	TGTGCCAGCAGTGACCAGCGATCAGATACGCAGTATTTT	CASSDQRSDTQYF
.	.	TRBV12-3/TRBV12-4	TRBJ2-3	TGTGCCAGCAGTTTGATACAGGGCACAGATGCGCAGTATTTT	CASSLIQGTDAQYF
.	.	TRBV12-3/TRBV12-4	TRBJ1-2	TGTGCCAGCAGTCGCCGGGTGGGAGGCTACACCTTC	CASSRRVGGYTF
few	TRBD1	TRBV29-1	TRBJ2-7	TGCAGCGTTCCGGGACAGGAATATTCCTACGAGCAGTACTTC	CSVPGQEYSYEQYF
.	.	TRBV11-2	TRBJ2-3	TGTGTCAGCAGCTTGAATGCCCTCACGGGAGATACGCAGTATTTT	CVSSLNALTGDTQYF
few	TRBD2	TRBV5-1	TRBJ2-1	TGCGCCAGCAACTACGGGGGGGCCTCACGTAATGAGCAGTTCTTC	CASNYGGASRNEQFF
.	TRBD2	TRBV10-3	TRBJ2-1	TGTGCCGTCAATCCTGCCGGGACTAGCGGCTACAATGAGCAGTTCTTC	CAVNPAGTSGYNEQFF
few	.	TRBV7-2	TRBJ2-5	TGTGCCAGCAGCCAACAAAGGGGGACGGGGAGAGAGACCCAGTACTTC	CASSQQRGTGRETQYF
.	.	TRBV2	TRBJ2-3	TGTGCCAGCAGTGGAATCGCAGATACGCAGTATTTT	CASSGIADTQYF
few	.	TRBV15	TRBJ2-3	TGTGCCACCGACCCGACTATAACAACAGATACGCAGTATTTT	CATDPTITTDTQYF
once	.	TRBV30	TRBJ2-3	TGTGCCTGGAGGCGGTCGCAATTGCGCACAGATACGCAGTATTTT	CAWRRSQLRTDTQYF
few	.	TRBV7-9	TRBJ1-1	TGTGCCAGCAGCTTGGCGGGGCGGGGTATGAACACTGAAGCTTTCTTT	CASSLAGRGMNTEAFF
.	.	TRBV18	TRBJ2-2	TGTGCCAGCTCACGGCTCTCGAACACCGGGGAGCTGTTTTTT	CASSRLSNTGELFF
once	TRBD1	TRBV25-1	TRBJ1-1	TGTGCCAGCAAACAGGGGAGTATGACTGAAGCTTTCTTT	CASKQGSMTEAFF
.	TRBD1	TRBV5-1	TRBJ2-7	TGCGCCAGCAGCTTGGGGGACAGGGTCGGGTACGAGCAGTACTTC	CASSLGDRVGYEQYF
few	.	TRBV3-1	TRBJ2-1	TGTGCCAGCAGCCAACTCCCTACCCCCTCGAATGAGCAGTTCTTC	CASSQLPTPSNEQFF
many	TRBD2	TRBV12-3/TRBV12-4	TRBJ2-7	TGTGCCAGCAGCCCCGGGACTAGCGGGTCCTACGAGCAGTACTTC	CASSPGTSGSYEQYF
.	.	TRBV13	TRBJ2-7	TGTGCCAGCAGCTTAAACGGGAGAACGTACGAGCAGTACTTC	CASSLNGRTYEQYF
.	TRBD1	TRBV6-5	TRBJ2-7	TGTGCCAGCAGTTACTCGAGGGACAGGGCCTACGAGCAGTACTTC	CASSYSRDRAYEQYF
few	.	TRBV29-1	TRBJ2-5	TGCAGCGTTGATGAGACCCAGTACTTC	CSVDETQYF
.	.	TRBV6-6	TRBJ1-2	TGTGCCAGCAGTTACGTCTTTCGGGGTGAAACAAACTATGGCTACACCTTC	CASSYVFRGETNYGYTF
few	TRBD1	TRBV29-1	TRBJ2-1	TGCAGCGCTCAGACAGGGGGCTACAATGAGCAGTTCTTC	CSAQTGGYNEQFF
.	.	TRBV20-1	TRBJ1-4	TGCAGTGCCCCGGACTATCTGGGACTGTTTTTT	CSAPDYLGLFF
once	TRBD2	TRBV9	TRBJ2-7	TGTGCCAGCAGCGCCCGACTAGCGGGAGGGCCGTCCGAGCAGTACTTC	CASSARLAGGPSEQYF
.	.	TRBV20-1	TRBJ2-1	TGCAGTGCTAGGGGGGAGGTTATGAATGAGCAGTTCTTC	CSARGEVMNEQFF
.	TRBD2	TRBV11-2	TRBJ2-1	TGTGCCAGCAGCTTAATAGCGGGAGGGCACAATGAGCAGTTCTTC	CASSLIAGGHNEQFF
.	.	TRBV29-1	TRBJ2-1	TGCAGCGTTGTGGGAGGGGGCTGGGGAATCTACAATGAGCAGTTCTTC	CSVVGGGWGIYNEQFF
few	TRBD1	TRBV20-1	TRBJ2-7	TGCAGTGCCTCCCGGGACAGGGGGTACGAGCAGTACTTC	CSASRDRGYEQYF
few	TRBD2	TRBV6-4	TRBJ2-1	TGTGCCAGCAGTCTGAGCGGGGGGGGAACCAATGAGCAGTTCTTC	CASSLSGGGTNEQFF
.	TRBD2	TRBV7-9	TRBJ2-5	TGTGCCAGCAGCTTCAGCCCTAGCGGGGGGAGCACAGATACGCAGTACTTC	CASSFSPSGGSTDTQYF
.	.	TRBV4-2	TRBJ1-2	TGTGCCAGCAGCCAAGATAAGGGCTACAGCTACACCTTC	CASSQDKGYSYTF
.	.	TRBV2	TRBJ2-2	TGTGCCAGCAGTGAAGTTGGAGGCTTCACCGGGGAGCTGTTTTTT	CASSEVGGFTGELFF
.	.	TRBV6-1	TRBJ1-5	TGTGCCAGCAACCCGCCCCATCAGCCCCAGCATTTT	CASNPPHQPQHF
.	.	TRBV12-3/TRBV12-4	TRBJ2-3	TGTGCCAGCAGGTTGGGAACCACAGATACGCAGTATTTT	CASRLGTTDTQYF
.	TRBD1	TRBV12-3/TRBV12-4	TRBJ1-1	TGTGCCAGCACTAACGACAGGGTTAACACTGAAGCTTTCTTT	CASTNDRVNTEAFF
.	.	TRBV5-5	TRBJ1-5	TGTGCCAGCAGCTTGGTCGGGGGAGGAGGGGTTTATAGCAATCAGCCCCAGCATTTT	CASSLVGGGGVYSNQPQHF